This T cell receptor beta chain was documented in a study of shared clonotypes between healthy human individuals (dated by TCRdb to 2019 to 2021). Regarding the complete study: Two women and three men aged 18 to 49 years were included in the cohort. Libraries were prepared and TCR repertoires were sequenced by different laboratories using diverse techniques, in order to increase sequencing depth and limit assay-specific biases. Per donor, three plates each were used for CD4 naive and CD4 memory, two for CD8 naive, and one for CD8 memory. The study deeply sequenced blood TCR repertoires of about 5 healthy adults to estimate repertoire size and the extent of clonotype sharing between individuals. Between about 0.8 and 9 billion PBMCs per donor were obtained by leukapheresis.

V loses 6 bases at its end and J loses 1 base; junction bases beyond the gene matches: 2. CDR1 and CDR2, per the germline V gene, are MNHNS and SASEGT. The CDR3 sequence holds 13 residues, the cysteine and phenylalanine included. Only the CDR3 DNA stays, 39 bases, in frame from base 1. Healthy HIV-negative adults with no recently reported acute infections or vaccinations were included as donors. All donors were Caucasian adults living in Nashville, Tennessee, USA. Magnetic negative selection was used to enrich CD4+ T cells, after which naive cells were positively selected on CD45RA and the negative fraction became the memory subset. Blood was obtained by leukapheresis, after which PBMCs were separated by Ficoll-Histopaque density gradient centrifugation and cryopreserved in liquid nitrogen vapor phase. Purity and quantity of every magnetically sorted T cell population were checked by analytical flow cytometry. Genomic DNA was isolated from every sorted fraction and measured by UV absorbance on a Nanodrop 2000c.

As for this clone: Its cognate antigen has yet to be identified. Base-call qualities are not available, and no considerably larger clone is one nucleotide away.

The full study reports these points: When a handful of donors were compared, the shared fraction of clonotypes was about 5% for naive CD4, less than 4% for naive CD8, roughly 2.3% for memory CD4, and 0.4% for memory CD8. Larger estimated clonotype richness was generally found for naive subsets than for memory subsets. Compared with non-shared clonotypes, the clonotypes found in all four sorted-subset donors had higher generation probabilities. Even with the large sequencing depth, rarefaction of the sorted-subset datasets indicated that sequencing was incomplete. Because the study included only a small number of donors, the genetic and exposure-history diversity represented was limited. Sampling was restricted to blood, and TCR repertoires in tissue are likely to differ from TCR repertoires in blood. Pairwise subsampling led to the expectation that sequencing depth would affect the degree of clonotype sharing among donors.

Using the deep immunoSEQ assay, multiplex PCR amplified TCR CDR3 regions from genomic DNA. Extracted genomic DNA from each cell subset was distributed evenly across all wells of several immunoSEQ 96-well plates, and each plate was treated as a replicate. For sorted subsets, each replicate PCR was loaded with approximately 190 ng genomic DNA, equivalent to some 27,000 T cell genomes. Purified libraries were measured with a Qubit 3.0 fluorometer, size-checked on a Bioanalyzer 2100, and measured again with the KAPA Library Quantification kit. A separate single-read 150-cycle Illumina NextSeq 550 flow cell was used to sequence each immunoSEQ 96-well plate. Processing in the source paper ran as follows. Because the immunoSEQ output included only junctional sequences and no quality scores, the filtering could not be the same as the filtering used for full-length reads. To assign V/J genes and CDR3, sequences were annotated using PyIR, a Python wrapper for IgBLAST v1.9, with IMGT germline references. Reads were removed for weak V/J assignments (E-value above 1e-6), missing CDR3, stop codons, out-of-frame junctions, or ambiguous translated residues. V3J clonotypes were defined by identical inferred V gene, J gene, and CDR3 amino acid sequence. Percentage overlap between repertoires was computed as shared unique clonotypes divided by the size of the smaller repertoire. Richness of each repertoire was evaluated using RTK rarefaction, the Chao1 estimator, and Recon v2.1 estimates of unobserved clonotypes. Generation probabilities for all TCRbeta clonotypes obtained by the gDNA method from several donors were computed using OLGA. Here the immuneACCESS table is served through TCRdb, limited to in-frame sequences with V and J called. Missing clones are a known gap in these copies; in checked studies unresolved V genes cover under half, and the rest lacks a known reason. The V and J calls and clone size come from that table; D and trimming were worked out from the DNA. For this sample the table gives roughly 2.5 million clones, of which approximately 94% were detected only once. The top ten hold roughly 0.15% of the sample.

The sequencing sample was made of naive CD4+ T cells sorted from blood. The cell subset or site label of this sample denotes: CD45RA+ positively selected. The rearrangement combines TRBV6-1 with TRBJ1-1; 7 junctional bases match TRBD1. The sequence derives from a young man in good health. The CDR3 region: CASRQGWNTEAFF. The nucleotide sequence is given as TGTGCCAGCAGACAGGGGTGGAACACTGAAGCTTTCTTT.